The rows below give T cell receptor beta chains drawn from one sample of a study of CD8 T cells in Susac syndrome. From the immunoSEQ multiplex PCR reads, TCRdb called clonotypes with MiXCR, one entry per CDR3 protein. The data show 150,000 to 200,000 distinct CDR3 sequences, with 80% to 95% seen just once and around 0.09% held by the top ten. Sequencing input: CD4+ T cells from PBMCs. The receptor source for this set is a human donor with multiple sclerosis. CDR3s include the opening cysteine and the closing phenylalanine or tryptophan. D genes are given only for firm matches. The size of a clone is reported for some rows only, either as once, few or many, or as a class for expanded clones.

j_call: TRBJ2-7; v_call: TRBV28; d_call: .; clone_size: .; cdr3_nt: TGTGCCAGCAGTTTCACAGGGTATGAGCAGTACTTC; cdr3_aa: CASSFTGYEQYF
j_call: TRBJ2-3; v_call: TRBV12-3/TRBV12-4; d_call: TRBD1; clone_size: .; cdr3_nt: TGTGCCAGCAGGCCACGAGGACAGGGAACAGATACGCAGTATTTT; cdr3_aa: CASRPRGQGTDTQYF
j_call: TRBJ2-7; v_call: TRBV2; d_call: .; clone_size: few; cdr3_nt: TGTGCCAGCAAGGACGGGGCCGCCTACGAGCAGTACTTC; cdr3_aa: CASKDGAAYEQYF
j_call: TRBJ2-3; v_call: TRBV7-3; d_call: .; clone_size: .; cdr3_nt: TGTGCCAGCAGCTTAAATGGCAGGACAGATACGCAGTATTTT; cdr3_aa: CASSLNGRTDTQYF
j_call: TRBJ2-1; v_call: TRBV20-1; d_call: .; clone_size: .; cdr3_nt: TGCAGTGCTATACAGGCCCTCTACAATGAGCAGTTCTTC; cdr3_aa: CSAIQALYNEQFF
j_call: TRBJ2-4; v_call: TRBV20-1; d_call: TRBD2; clone_size: .; cdr3_nt: TGCAGTGCTGTAACTTCTAGCGGGGGGGACATTCAGTACTTC; cdr3_aa: CSAVTSSGGDIQYF
j_call: TRBJ1-6; v_call: TRBV12-3/TRBV12-4; d_call: .; clone_size: .; cdr3_nt: TGTGCCAGCAGCCAAACCCAGAATTCACCCCTCCACTTT; cdr3_aa: CASSQTQNSPLHF
j_call: TRBJ2-6; v_call: TRBV18; d_call: .; clone_size: .; cdr3_nt: TGTGCCAGCTCACCATGGGATCAGGGAGGTCTTGGGGCCAACGTCCTGACTTTC; cdr3_aa: CASSPWDQGGLGANVLTF
j_call: TRBJ2-3; v_call: TRBV20-1; d_call: TRBD2; clone_size: .; cdr3_nt: TGCAGTGGATGGAGCGGGAGGGCGACAGATACGCAGTATTTT; cdr3_aa: CSGWSGRATDTQYF
j_call: TRBJ2-1; v_call: TRBV19; d_call: .; clone_size: .; cdr3_nt: TGTGCCAGTAGTATAGATCCCAGCAGCTACTCCTACAATGAGCAGTTCTTC; cdr3_aa: CASSIDPSSYSYNEQFF
j_call: TRBJ2-1; v_call: TRBV7-2; d_call: .; clone_size: .; cdr3_nt: TGTGCCAGCAGCTTAGGGGCAGGGAACAATGAGCAGTTCTTC; cdr3_aa: CASSLGAGNNEQFF
j_call: TRBJ2-7; v_call: TRBV2; d_call: TRBD1; clone_size: .; cdr3_nt: TGTGCCAGCAGCCGACAGGGACCTCGGGACGAGCAGTACTTC; cdr3_aa: CASSRQGPRDEQYF
j_call: TRBJ1-1; v_call: TRBV19; d_call: .; clone_size: .; cdr3_nt: TGTGCCAGCGTGGACAGAGTGAACACTGAAGCTTTCTTT; cdr3_aa: CASVDRVNTEAFF
j_call: TRBJ2-7; v_call: TRBV30; d_call: .; clone_size: .; cdr3_nt: TGTGCCTGGAAGGGGTTGGGGGCGCTGGTTGTGGAGCAGTACTTC; cdr3_aa: CAWKGLGALVVEQYF
j_call: TRBJ1-1; v_call: TRBV5-8; d_call: TRBD1; clone_size: .; cdr3_nt: TGTGCCAGCAGCCGGGACAGGGGAACCTCTCTTGAAGCTTTCTTT; cdr3_aa: CASSRDRGTSLEAFF
j_call: TRBJ2-7; v_call: TRBV6-5; d_call: .; clone_size: .; cdr3_nt: TGTGCCAGCAGTTACGTTCCAGGGAGAACCTACGAGCAGTACTTC; cdr3_aa: CASSYVPGRTYEQYF
j_call: TRBJ2-7; v_call: TRBV7-8; d_call: TRBD2; clone_size: .; cdr3_nt: TGTGCCAGCAGCTTTAGTAGCGGGGGGACCACCTACGAGCAGTACTTC; cdr3_aa: CASSFSSGGTTYEQYF
j_call: TRBJ2-7; v_call: TRBV28; d_call: .; clone_size: .; cdr3_nt: TGTGCCAGCAGTCCCGGGACGGAGGTCTGGGAGCAGTACTTC; cdr3_aa: CASSPGTEVWEQYF
j_call: TRBJ1-1; v_call: TRBV15; d_call: .; clone_size: .; cdr3_nt: TGTGCCACCGGGCGGGGTGTTTGGACTGAAGCTTTCTTT; cdr3_aa: CATGRGVWTEAFF
j_call: TRBJ2-5; v_call: TRBV7-2; d_call: .; clone_size: .; cdr3_nt: TGTGCCAGCAGCTTAGTAGAGGTCGGAGAGACCCAGTACTTC; cdr3_aa: CASSLVEVGETQYF
j_call: TRBJ2-1; v_call: TRBV7-2; d_call: TRBD1; clone_size: .; cdr3_nt: TGTGCCAGCAGTCTATCCTGGGGGACAGGCTACAATGAGCAGTTCTTC; cdr3_aa: CASSLSWGTGYNEQFF
j_call: TRBJ2-1; v_call: TRBV12-3/TRBV12-4; d_call: .; clone_size: .; cdr3_nt: TGTGCCAGCAGTCTCGGGACCCTGGAGTTCTTC; cdr3_aa: CASSLGTLEFF
j_call: TRBJ1-2; v_call: TRBV3-1; d_call: .; clone_size: .; cdr3_nt: TGTGCCAGCAGCCAAGGGGAGACGGACTATGGCTACACCTTC; cdr3_aa: CASSQGETDYGYTF
j_call: TRBJ2-1; v_call: TRBV2; d_call: .; clone_size: once; cdr3_nt: TGTGCCAGCAGTGACGATGGGAGGGAGCAGTTCTTC; cdr3_aa: CASSDDGREQFF
j_call: TRBJ1-2; v_call: TRBV7-9; d_call: TRBD1; clone_size: .; cdr3_nt: TGTGCCAGCAGCCCTATGAGGGGGCGGCCTCGTGGCTACACCTTC; cdr3_aa: CASSPMRGRPRGYTF
j_call: TRBJ2-1; v_call: TRBV6-6; d_call: TRBD2; clone_size: .; cdr3_nt: TGTGCCAGCAGGGCTGGGGGGACTAGGTGGTTCTTC; cdr3_aa: CASRAGGTRWFF
j_call: TRBJ2-1; v_call: TRBV20-1; d_call: TRBD2; clone_size: .; cdr3_nt: TGCAGTGCTACACGCCTCCCGGGACTAGCAGTTTACAATGAGCAGTTCTTC; cdr3_aa: CSATRLPGLAVYNEQFF
j_call: TRBJ2-7; v_call: TRBV14; d_call: .; clone_size: .; cdr3_nt: TGTGCCAGCAGCCACTGGCAGGGAGGCGAGCAGTACTTC; cdr3_aa: CASSHWQGGEQYF
j_call: TRBJ1-4; v_call: TRBV7-2; d_call: .; clone_size: once; cdr3_nt: TGTGCCAGCAGCTTAGCGCCCAGGGGCTGGGAAAAACTGTTTTTT; cdr3_aa: CASSLAPRGWEKLFF
j_call: TRBJ2-2; v_call: TRBV6-5; d_call: .; clone_size: .; cdr3_nt: TGTGCCAGCAGTTACTCTTATGGGGGCACCGGGGAGCTGTTTTTT; cdr3_aa: CASSYSYGGTGELFF
j_call: TRBJ2-1; v_call: TRBV28; d_call: TRBD2; clone_size: .; cdr3_nt: TGTGCCAGCAGTTTTCCGGCCCAAGGGGGGACTAGCGGGAATAAATCGCAGTTCTTC; cdr3_aa: CASSFPAQGGTSGNKSQFF
j_call: TRBJ2-5; v_call: TRBV6-5; d_call: .; clone_size: .; cdr3_nt: TGTGCCAGCAGGCCTCCAGGGTCTCTGGAGACCCAGTACTTC; cdr3_aa: CASRPPGSLETQYF
j_call: TRBJ2-7; v_call: TRBV6-5; d_call: TRBD2; clone_size: .; cdr3_nt: TGTGCCAGCAGTTCCCCGGGACTAGCGGGAGGGCCCTCCTACGAGCAGTACTTC; cdr3_aa: CASSSPGLAGGPSYEQYF
j_call: TRBJ1-5; v_call: TRBV5-1; d_call: .; clone_size: .; cdr3_nt: TGCGCCAGCAGCTTGGGGACAAATAGCAATCAGCCCCAGCATTTT; cdr3_aa: CASSLGTNSNQPQHF
j_call: TRBJ2-5; v_call: TRBV5-1; d_call: TRBD1; clone_size: once; cdr3_nt: TGCGCCAGCAGCCCCACCCCGGGACAGGGCTTGGAGACCCAGTACTTC; cdr3_aa: CASSPTPGQGLETQYF
j_call: TRBJ2-7; v_call: TRBV15; d_call: .; clone_size: .; cdr3_nt: TGTGCCACCAGCAGAGTGAGGTTCTCCGAGCAGTACTTC; cdr3_aa: CATSRVRFSEQYF
j_call: TRBJ2-5; v_call: TRBV27; d_call: TRBD2; clone_size: .; cdr3_nt: TGTGCCAGCAGTTTATGGACTAGCGACGGGGAGACCCAGTACTTC; cdr3_aa: CASSLWTSDGETQYF
j_call: TRBJ1-1; v_call: TRBV5-1; d_call: TRBD1; clone_size: .; cdr3_nt: TGCGCCAGCAGCTTGTGGGCAGGGGGCACTGAAGCTTTCTTT; cdr3_aa: CASSLWAGGTEAFF
j_call: TRBJ2-1; v_call: TRBV20-1; d_call: .; clone_size: .; cdr3_nt: TGCAGTGCTACCGGGGGTTACAATGAGCAGTTCTTC; cdr3_aa: CSATGGYNEQFF
j_call: TRBJ2-7; v_call: TRBV29-1; d_call: .; clone_size: .; cdr3_nt: TGCAGCGTTGGAGTAACTAGACAATCCGGCGAGCAGTACTTC; cdr3_aa: CSVGVTRQSGEQYF
j_call: TRBJ2-3; v_call: TRBV5-1; d_call: .; clone_size: .; cdr3_nt: TGCGCCAGCAGCTTGGGTAGGGGTGGCACAGATACGCAGTATTTT; cdr3_aa: CASSLGRGGTDTQYF
j_call: TRBJ1-2; v_call: TRBV9; d_call: TRBD1; clone_size: .; cdr3_nt: TGTGCCAGCAGCCCCTCTGGGACAGCTAACTATGGCTACACCTTC; cdr3_aa: CASSPSGTANYGYTF
j_call: TRBJ2-1; v_call: TRBV7-3; d_call: .; clone_size: .; cdr3_nt: TGTGCCAGCAGCGGCGCGGGGGCAAACTACAATGAGCAGTTCTTC; cdr3_aa: CASSGAGANYNEQFF
j_call: TRBJ2-1; v_call: TRBV10-3; d_call: .; clone_size: .; cdr3_nt: TGTGCCATCAGAGGGTTGCACTACAATGAGCAGTTCTTC; cdr3_aa: CAIRGLHYNEQFF
j_call: TRBJ2-2; v_call: TRBV5-1; d_call: .; clone_size: .; cdr3_nt: TGCGCCAGCAGCCCTAGGACGGGGGACACCGGGGAGCTGTTTTTT; cdr3_aa: CASSPRTGDTGELFF
j_call: TRBJ2-2; v_call: TRBV20-1; d_call: TRBD2; clone_size: .; cdr3_nt: TGCAGTGCTAGAGTAGCGGGAGCGAACACCGGGGAGCTGTTTTTT; cdr3_aa: CSARVAGANTGELFF
j_call: TRBJ2-7; v_call: TRBV20-1; d_call: TRBD2; clone_size: .; cdr3_nt: TGCAGTGCTCCTCCCGGGTACCGGGGGGACGAACAGTACTTC; cdr3_aa: CSAPPGYRGDEQYF
j_call: TRBJ1-1; v_call: TRBV3-1; d_call: .; clone_size: .; cdr3_nt: TGTGCCAGCAGCCAGGGGGAGGTTCTGAACACTGAAGCTTTCTTT; cdr3_aa: CASSQGEVLNTEAFF
j_call: TRBJ2-1; v_call: TRBV2; d_call: .; clone_size: .; cdr3_nt: TGTGCCAGCAGGGCTAGCGTATACAATGAGCAGTTCTTC; cdr3_aa: CASRASVYNEQFF
j_call: TRBJ2-1; v_call: TRBV19; d_call: TRBD2; clone_size: .; cdr3_nt: TGTGCCAGTAAGGAGCGGGGGGGCCGTGTGGCCTACAATGAGCAGTTCTTC; cdr3_aa: CASKERGGRVAYNEQFF
j_call: TRBJ2-5; v_call: TRBV25-1; d_call: .; clone_size: .; cdr3_nt: TGTGCCAGCGTCCGACAGTTTCCGGAGACCCAGTACTTC; cdr3_aa: CASVRQFPETQYF
j_call: TRBJ2-1; v_call: TRBV7-6; d_call: .; clone_size: .; cdr3_nt: TGTGCCAGCAGCCCCGACCTGCTGGTGAAGTTCTTC; cdr3_aa: CASSPDLLVKFF
j_call: TRBJ1-2; v_call: TRBV4-2; d_call: .; clone_size: .; cdr3_nt: TGTGCCAGCAGCCAAGCCCTCCCGGGAGGCTACACCTTC; cdr3_aa: CASSQALPGGYTF